Reported below is one TCR beta chain. Its antigen is unknown. There are no base qualities to consult, and no much larger clone falls within one base. The entry originates in a study of OX40 agonist ivuxolimab in advanced cancers. Background on the whole study: Ivuxolimab was an agonistic, fully human IgG2 monoclonal antibody directed against OX40 (CD134), a costimulatory receptor. Partial responses occurred in three dose-escalation patients, of whom one had hepatocellular carcinoma and two had cutaneous melanoma. The paper describes the monotherapy dose-escalation part (N of about 52 patients) of the phase I trial of ivuxolimab. Peripheral TCRbeta sequencing aimed to test whether ivuxolimab altered TCR sequence diversity and caused clonal T-cell expansion. Intravenous ivuxolimab was administered to patients every 2 weeks at six dose levels: 0.01, 0.1, 0.3, 1.5, 3 and 10 mg/kg. Patients were allowed to have had prior anti-PD-1, anti-PD-L1 or anti-CTLA-4 therapy, and about 40% of the dose-escalation patients had been treated with checkpoint inhibitors. Among the 52 dose-escalation patients, around 20 had hepatocellular carcinoma, about 15 melanoma, 9 renal cell carcinoma and 9 head and neck cancer. In the dose-escalation cohort, 75% to 85% of patients were male, and the mean age was around 65 years with a range of roughly 23 to 79.

To sequence the TCRbeta CDR3 region, genomic DNA was isolated from the sorted cells. TCRbeta CDR3 regions were sequenced using the immunoSEQ Assay. Here the immuneACCESS table is served through TCRdb, limited to in-frame sequences with V and J called. Missing clones are a known gap in these copies; in checked studies unresolved V genes cover under half, and the rest lacks a known reason. The sample records under 100,000 clones, about 88% of which are singletons. Jointly, the top ten make up under 0.35% of the sample. V is clipped by 5 bases and J by 4 bases, and the sequence between their germline boundaries is 14 bases long. The CDR3 runs 14 amino acids, cysteine and phenylalanine included. Just CDR3 DNA is preserved here, 42 bases in frame from base 1. Sequences SGHTA (CDR1) and FQGNSA (CDR2) are obtained from the germline V gene. Patients with autoimmune disease history or receiving systemic immunosuppression were excluded from the trial. Peripheral blood for TCR sequencing was collected from all dose cohorts at baseline, on cycle 4 day 1, and on cycle 7 day 1. Samples were obtained from an open-label, multicenter, first-in-human phase I dose-escalation trial of ivuxolimab. Adults with locally advanced or metastatic melanoma, renal cell, hepatocellular, or head and neck squamous cell carcinoma were enrolled in the trial. Before TCR sequencing, CD4+ T cells and CD8+ T cells from peripheral blood were sorted into separate populations.

The paper as a whole reports these results and caveats: On average, CD8+ T cells showed more expanded clones than CD4+ T cells after ivuxolimab. Which antigens the clonally expanded peripheral T cells were specific for was not determined. At doses of 0.1 to 3.0 mg/kg, clonal expansion of both CD4+ and CD8+ blood T cells was observed from baseline to week 6. In the 0.1-3.0 mg/kg groups, partial responders were among the patients with the lowest normalized peripheral clonal expansion, particularly in CD8+ T cells. Low levels of normalized T-cell clonal expansion were also seen in some patients who did not respond.

The sequences come from CD4+ or CD8+ T cells sorted from blood, collected in a trial of the OX40 agonist ivuxolimab. This receptor was obtained from an adult with an advanced solid tumor such as melanoma, head and neck, liver or kidney cancer. The rearrangement joined TRBV7-2 to TRBJ1-2; the D region possibly corresponds to TRBD1 (6 bases align). The CDR3 has the sequence CASSTDRNFYGYTF. The nucleotide sequence is TGTGCCAGCAGCACCGACAGGAACTTCTATGGCTACACCTTC.